The clone carrying this T cell receptor (beta chain) was picked up one time. What it binds is unknown. An end of the junction does not agree with germline; a read error may underlie this. Germline V gene lookup returns CDR1 MNHNY and CDR2 SVGAGI (reference sequence). The CDR3 runs to 18 residues. The sample originates from a study of tumor-infiltrating lymphocytes in primary liver carcinoma. Broader study findings: Tumor top-250-clone fraction significantly exceeded that of blood (p = 0.039). Only about 7-24% of top clones spanned all five tumor regions.

Production of TCR beta cDNA used approximately 0.55 ug total RNA together with a constant-region primer. Three nested multiplex PCR rounds, a slightly modified ARM-PCR method, built the TCR beta libraries. For 10 cycles apiece, the opening two PCR rounds ran with TRBV1-TRBV30 forward primers and a C-beta reverse primer. TCRdb reprocessed the multiplex PCR reads via MiXCR and lists one record per CDR3 protein. The sample holds about 64,000 distinct CDR3 sequences, around 64% seen once. Unsorted bulk tissue, about 17-33 mg of it, served as the source for co-extraction of RNA and DNA. Patients diagnosed with primary liver carcinoma received treatment through surgical resection.

The receptor comes from a middle-aged man with primary liver carcinoma and hepatitis B virus infection. Sample: liver tumor tissue from sampling region 4. Subset meaning: tumor region T4, right-lateral pole. The J gene is TRBJ1-6, the V gene TRBV6-6, with a tentative D call TRBD1 (5 bases). In nucleotides, the CDR3 is TGTGCCAGAAGTTACTCGAAGGGGAGCCTATTTTATAATTCACCCTTCCACTTT. Translated, it gives CARSYSKGSLFYNSPFHF.